This T cell receptor beta chain emerged from a study of cytomegalovirus exposure and HLA in healthy donors. Findings and limits, study-wide: Accounts indicate the classifier identified cytomegalovirus status with strong specificity and sensitivity. In a later analysis, V- and J-gene trimming of beta chains associated with a DCLRE1C missense variant, replicated independently.

Whereas donors were nominally healthy upon sampling, unrecorded immune exposures were probable. A single count supports this clone. Its cognate antigen is unknown. CDR1 ENHRY and CDR2 SYGVKD come from the germline V gene. The CDR3 consists of 15 residues. Trimming stripped 0 bases from V and 7 bases from J, with 13 bases between. PCR amplification relied on 60 Vbeta primers (plus 13 Jbeta primers). Profiled with immunoSEQ multiplex PCR; TCRdb holds only in-frame clones, not every one. The data show some 76,000 clones, more than 55% seen once. The gene calls are TRBV10-3 and TRBJ1-5, with D tentatively TRBD1 (5 bases). The sequence was obtained from a man between 60 and 75 years old in good health and CMV-seropositive. Sequencing was done on a sample of PBMCs. The CDR3 is CAISESTGGRQPQHF. For the CDR3, the DNA is TGTGCCATCAGTGAGTCGACTGGGGGGAGACAGCCCCAGCATTTT.